This T cell receptor (beta chain) stems from a study of T-cell memory formation after mild COVID-19. Study in general: TCR clusters were mostly confined to one donor each.

CDR3 length equals 15 residues. Unmatched junction bases numbered 10, after V lost 5 bases and J lost 7 bases. Per germline, CDR1 SGHVS and CDR2 FNYEAQ. Amplification by 5'RACE using constant-segment primers produced TCR alpha and TCR beta cDNA libraries that carried sample barcodes and UMIs. TCRdb reprocessed the 5' RACE reads with MiXCR, giving one entry per CDR3 protein. The table includes roughly 110,000 distinct CDR3 sequences, around 15% detected once. This clonotype was seen a handful of times. The specimen was PBMCs or a T cell subset sorted from them (not recorded which). This clonotype was obtained from a young man who had mild COVID-19 (a few samples of this study predate the infection). Cell type and time point are not known. The chain combines TRBV7-6 with TRBJ2-2, with TRBD2 matching 7 bases. CDR3 coding DNA: TGTGCCAGCAGCCCCCAAAGCGGGGCGAACGGGGAGCTGTTTTTT. It is translated as CASSPQSGANGELFF.